Presented here are 9 T cell receptor beta chains from one specimen sequenced in a study of regulatory T cells in long-lasting Graves disease. In building TCR beta libraries, iRepertoire HTBI primers were used together with Arm-PCR of CDR3 regions. TCRdb reprocessed the multiplex PCR reads with MiXCR, giving one entry per CDR3 protein. In the table there are about 560,000 distinct CDR3 sequences, about 16% of which are singletons. Sample time point: newly diagnosed GD, antithyroid drugs for less than 3 months. TCR sequences were obtained from RNA taken from PBMCs. The same data also contributed to another study, on T cells in Graves' hyperthyroidism and ophthalmopathy.

Sample: peripheral blood mononuclear cells (PBMCs), taken at new diagnosis, from a patient treated with antithyroid drugs. Receptors originate from a man aged 18 to 30 with Graves disease.

This chain joins TRBV11-2 and TRBJ2-2; 7 bases fit TRBD2. CDR1 is SGHAT and CDR2 is FQNNGV in the germline V gene. Unmatched junction bases numbered 8, after V lost 6 bases and J lost 1 base. This CDR3 comprises 16 residues. Written as DNA, the CDR3 is TGTGCCAGCAGACGCTTAGCGGGTTTGAACACCGGGGAGCTGTTTTTT. Protein: CASRRLAGLNTGELFF. Based on the CDR3 plus reference TRBV11-2 and TRBJ2-2, the full variable domain is EAGVAQSPRYKIIEKRQSVAFWCNPISGHATLYWYQQILGQGPKLLIQFQNNGVVDDSQLPKDRFSAERLKGVDSTLKIQPAKLEDSAVYLCASRRLAGLNTGELFFGEGSRLTVL.

The V and J genes are TRBV20-1 and TRBJ1-5, with 9 bases identical to TRBD1. CDR3 length equals 19 residues. Germline CDR1 reads DFQATT; CDR2 reads SNEGSKA (reference sequence). V lost 5 bases, J lost 7 bases, and 24 bases stayed unmatched. The CDR3 sequence: CSAPASDRGFTDSDQPQHF. The CDR3 nucleotides read TGCAGTGCTCCGGCTTCGGACAGGGGATTCACGGATTCTGACCAGCCCCAGCATTTT.

This clonotype was seen at least ten times. This sequence joins TRBV28 and TRBJ1-1; 7 bases match TRBD1. Germline loops: CDR1 MDHEN, CDR2 SYDVKM. V lost 3 bases to trimming and J lost 5 bases; unmatched junction nucleotides: 6. CDR3 length: 14 amino acids. Written as DNA, the CDR3 is TGTGCCAGCAGTTTCCCGCACAGGGGTACTGAAGCTTTCTTT. Amino acid sequence: CASSFPHRGTEAFF. Full variable domain (remainder filled in from reference TRBV28 and TRBJ1-1): DVKVTQSSRYLVKRTGEKVFLECVQDMDHENMFWYRQDPGLGLRLIYFSYDVKMKEKGDIPEGYSVSREKKERFSLILESASTNQTSMYLCASSFPHRGTEAFFGQGTRLTVV.

The chain uses TRBV7-3 and TRBJ2-3; a possible D gene is TRBD2 (5 bases). Trimming removed 7 bases at V and 2 bases at J, with 31 bases between. Germline CDR1 is SGHTA and CDR2 is FQGTGA. The CDR3 length is 20 residues. CDR3 nucleotides: TGTGCCAGCACCACGATGGAGGCAGGACGAGTTCCCCACCCCACAGATACGCAGTATTTT. This encodes CASTTMEAGRVPHPTDTQYF.

The rearrangement joins TRBV5-6 to TRBJ1-1; 11 nucleotides align to TRBD1. The V gene's germline CDR1 is SGHDT and CDR2 YYEEEE. CDR3 length: 16 amino acids. After removal of 2 bases from V and 0 bases from J, the junction contained 3 bases not matched to a gene. CDR3 sequence reads: CASSLGQGALNTEAFF. The CDR3 coding sequence is TGTGCCAGCAGCTTAGGACAGGGGGCCTTGAACACTGAAGCTTTCTTT. Supplemented by reference TRBV5-6 and TRBJ1-1, the full variable domain reads DAGVTQSPTHLIKTRGQQVTLRCSPKSGHDTVSWYQQALGQGPQFIFQYYEEEERQRGNFPDRFSGHQFPNYSSELNVNALLLGDSALYLCASSLGQGALNTEAFFGQGTRLTVV.

The V gene is TRBV3-1, the J gene TRBJ2-5; 8 bases align to TRBD2. In germline, CDR1 is LGHDT, CDR2 YNNKEL (reference sequence). The CDR3 sequence is 14 residues long. Trimming at V came to 4 bases and at J to 6 bases, leaving 7 bases not matched to a gene. Here the CDR3 reads CASSRVAGGQTQYF. The CDR3 coding sequence is TGTGCCAGCAGCCGTGTTGCGGGAGGACAGACCCAGTACTTC.

The table lists this clonotype with many counts. The chain has TRBV30 and TRBJ2-7, with TRBD2 identical over 7 bases. V dropped 0 bases and J dropped 1; count of bases not matched to a gene: 3. CDR3 length: 14 amino acids. The germline V gene has CDR1 GTSNPN and CDR2 SVGIG (reference sequence). CDR3 in DNA: TGTGCCTGGAGTGTTGGGGAGGGTTCCTACGAGCAGTACTTC. It is translated as CAWSVGEGSYEQYF.

This clonotype was observed a few times. The V and J genes are TRBV3-1 and TRBJ1-3, with D uncertain. Trimming stripped 0 bases from V and 0 bases from J, with 6 bases between. The germline V gene encodes CDR1 LGHDT and CDR2 YNNKEL (reference sequence). The CDR3 covers 15 residues. The CDR3 DNA sequence: TGTGCCAGCAGCCAAGAAGGTAGCTCTGGAAACACCATATATTTT. This sequence encodes CASSQEGSSGNTIYF.

This clonotype was seen ten or more times. The chain couples TRBV29-1 to TRBJ2-1; no definite D call. This CDR3 contains 15 residues. Germline CDR1 reads SQVTM; CDR2 reads ANQGSEA. V lost 5 bases, J lost 2 bases, and 16 bases lay in between. The CDR3 region is CSVQYDSQAYNEQFF. In nucleotides, the CDR3 is TGCAGCGTTCAATATGACTCCCAAGCCTACAATGAGCAGTTCTTC.